This T cell receptor (beta chain) was profiled in a study of preoperative IRX-2 immunotherapy in early breast cancer. The count of this clone is one. The table came from immunoSEQ multiplex PCR; TCRdb's copy has only in-frame clones and leaves some out. Of some 29,000 clones listed, 90% are singletons. As for treatment: preoperative locoregional IRX-2 cytokine immunotherapy. Patients received preoperative, locoregional IRX-2 cytokine immunotherapy in a phase Ib study. This TCR was recovered from a human donor with breast cancer. The sample was acquired from a patient treated with IRX-2 immunotherapy.

CDR3 loop: CASGLGGSTDTQYF. The CDR3, as DNA: TGTGCTAGTGGTTTGGGTGGCAGCACAGATACGCAGTATTTT. The chain links TRBV12-5 to TRBJ2-3; D remains unclear. The V gene's germline CDR1 is LGHNT and CDR2 FRNRAP. V gave up 1 base and J gave up 0 bases, with 5 bases separating them. The CDR3 is 14 amino acids.